Here is one T cell receptor (beta chain) with its context. Which cohort a participant joined came from the clinical history participants gave. The sample comes from a study of blood T cell repertoires in COVID-19. Turning to the study itself: The samples span acute and convalescent COVID-19 from the United States, Italy and Spain.

Trimming took off 0 bases at V and 9 bases at J, with 18 bases between the two ends. Looked up from germline, CDR1 is LGHDT and CDR2 is YNNKEL (reference sequence). This CDR3 comprises 15 residues. The repertoire was sequenced with immunoSEQ multiplex PCR; TCRdb's copy has only in-frame clones and lacks some. The sample has 110,000 to 150,000 clones; 86% are singletons. This TCR came from a middle-aged man who had recovered from COVID-19. Sequenced material: PBMCs or T cells enriched from blood (not recorded which). V gene TRBV3-1 (or the pseudogene TRBV3-2) combines with J gene TRBJ2-7; perhaps TRBD2 as D (5 bases). This CDR3 reads CASSQELGSKRRQYV. The CDR3 DNA follows: TGTGCCAGCAGCCAAGAACTAGGGAGCAAGCGGAGGCAGTACGTC.